This T cell receptor (beta chain) is from a study of shared clonotypes between healthy human individuals. Using immunoSEQ multiplex PCR, the repertoire was profiled, and TCRdb retains in-frame clones only, with some absent. The data hold some 470,000 clones, with less than 80% observed a single time. The germline gives CDR1 SGHRS, CDR2 YFSETQ. V lost 4 bases, J lost 5 bases, and 5 bases stayed unmatched. The CDR3 is 13 amino acids. Material: PBMCs. The chain carries TRBV5-1 and TRBJ1-2; 7 bases are shared with TRBD1. This clonotype was sampled from a woman between 35 and 50 years old in good health. Some clones in this sample may be carry-over from other donors' samples. The CDR3 nucleotides are TGCGCCAGCAGCCCGGGACAGAGTTATGGCTACACCTTC. Translation: CASSPGQSYGYTF.